This T cell receptor (beta chain) emerged from a study of molecular identifiers for immune sequencing clone quantification. For the study at large: Five aliquots were made in replicates from the RNA of about 19,000 or 110,000 naive CD8 cells, and four were sequenced.

Bulk libraries came from a prior protocol with listed TCR primers. TCRdb re-called the PCR reads with MiXCR, one entry per CDR3 protein. The sample has hundreds of thousands of distinct CDR3 sequences; 20% are singletons. Naive CD8 T cells, phenotype CD8+CD4-CCR7+CD45RA+, were sorted. V lost 1 base and J 1 base, leaving 13 bases between the germline ends. This CDR3 has 16 amino acids. Per the germline V gene, CDR1 is SGHNT and CDR2 is YYREEE (reference sequence). Overall study results and limits: Under 1% of molecules in naive cells, but over 98% of effector molecules, belonged to clones above 20 RNA copies.

This clonotype was counted ten times or more. Its antigen is not known. The J gene is TRBJ2-3, the V gene TRBV5-4, with no clear D. Specimen: naive CD8+ T cells from blood, with Jurkat cell RNA spiked in. The subset is: FACS-sorted CD8+CD4-CCR7+CD45RA+ naive T cells. The TCR comes from a human donor in good health. Some libraries in this study had Jurkat cell RNA spiked in. The CDR3 DNA sequence: TGTGCCAGCAGCTTGAGCCCGGGTTTGGGCACAGATACGCAGTATTTT. As protein: CASSLSPGLGTDTQYF.